These 5 T cell receptor beta chains originate from one sample sequenced in a study of human T cells and chemical hapten exposure. As the library was built, unique molecular identifiers were attached to individual cDNA molecules. Via MiXCR, TCRdb re-called the reads, giving one row per CDR3 protein. The sample holds 120,000 or so distinct CDR3 sequences, 8.5% to 9% seen once. Blood, whole and unfractionated, served as the source for total RNA extraction. Source material: whole blood. The receptors shown here come from a human donor in good health. Some clones in this sample may be carry-over from other donors' samples.

The chain is built from TRBV4-1 and TRBJ2-3; TRBD2 aligns across 14 bases. CDR1 is MGHRA and CDR2 is YSYEKL in the germline V gene. J gave up 6 bases and V 0 bases, and 5 bases lay outside the gene matches. This CDR3 has 17 residues. Here the CDR3 reads CASSQETSGRAGDTQYF. CDR3 DNA sequence: TGCGCCAGCAGCCAAGAGACTAGCGGGAGGGCAGGGGATACGCAGTATTTT.

The V and J genes are TRBV5-1 and TRBJ2-1; TRBD2 agrees at 11 bases. The ends lost 0 bases at V and 4 bases at J; junction bases unmatched: 9. The CDR3 has 18 residues. Germline CDR1 SGHRS, CDR2 YFSETQ. The CDR3 protein is CASSLATLAGGTYNEQFF. The DNA of the CDR3 is TGCGCCAGCAGCTTGGCCACCTTAGCGGGAGGGACTTACAATGAGCAGTTCTTC.

This clonotype occurred a few times. The rearrangement links TRBV6-2 or TRBV6-3 to TRBJ2-7; weak D call: TRBD1 (6 bases). CDR3 length equals 16 residues. The V gene lost 2 bases and the J gene lost 0 bases, with 14 bases spanning the gap. Germline values: CDR1 MNHEY, CDR2 SVGEGT. This chain's CDR3 is CASSYPGQPSSYEQYF. As DNA, the CDR3 is TGTGCCAGCAGTTACCCAGGACAGCCGAGCTCCTACGAGCAGTACTTC.

This clonotype was observed a handful of times. The J gene is TRBJ2-3, the V gene TRBV12-3 or TRBV12-4, with D hard to call. V gave up 1 base and J gave up 5 bases, with 4 bases separating them. The CDR3 extends over 12 amino acids. The CDR3 DNA sequence: TGTGCCAGCAGTTTAGGAAGAGATACGCAGTATTTT. It encodes CASSLGRDTQYF.

This clonotype has only a few counts. The V and J genes are TRBV6-2 or TRBV6-3 and TRBJ1-5, with a possible D match to TRBD1 (6 bases). The germline V gene has CDR1 MNHEY and CDR2 SVGEGT. With 6 bases removed from V and 10 bases from J, the gap between germline ends came to 22 bases. This CDR3 is 15 amino acids long. The CDR3 nucleotides are TGTGCCAGCAGGGAACAGGGACTGGCAGGGCAACCCCAGCATTTT. Amino acids: CASREQGLAGQPQHF.